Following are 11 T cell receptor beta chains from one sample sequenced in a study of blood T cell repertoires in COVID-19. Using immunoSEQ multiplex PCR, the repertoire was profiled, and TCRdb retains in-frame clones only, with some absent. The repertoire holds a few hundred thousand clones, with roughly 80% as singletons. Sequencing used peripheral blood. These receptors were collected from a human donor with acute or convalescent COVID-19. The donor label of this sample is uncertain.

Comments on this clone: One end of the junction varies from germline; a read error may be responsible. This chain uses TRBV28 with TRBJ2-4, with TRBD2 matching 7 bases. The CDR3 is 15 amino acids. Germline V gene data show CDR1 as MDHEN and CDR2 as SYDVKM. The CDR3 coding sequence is TGTGCCGGCAGTTCTAGCGGCCTAGCCAAAAACATTCAGTACTTC. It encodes CAGSSSGLAKNIQYF.

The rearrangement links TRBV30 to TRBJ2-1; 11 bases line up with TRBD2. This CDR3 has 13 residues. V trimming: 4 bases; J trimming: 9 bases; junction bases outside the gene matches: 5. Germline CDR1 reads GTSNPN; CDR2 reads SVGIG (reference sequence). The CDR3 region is CAWTTSGSAEQFF. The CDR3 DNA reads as TGTGCCTGGACCACTAGCGGGAGTGCTGAGCAGTTCTTC.

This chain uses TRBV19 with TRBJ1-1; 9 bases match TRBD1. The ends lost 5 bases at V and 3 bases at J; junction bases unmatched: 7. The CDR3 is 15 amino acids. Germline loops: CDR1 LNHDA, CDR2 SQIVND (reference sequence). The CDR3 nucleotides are TGTGCCAGTAGTGATACAGGGGGCCGGTACACTGAAGCTTTCTTT. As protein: CASSDTGGRYTEAFF.

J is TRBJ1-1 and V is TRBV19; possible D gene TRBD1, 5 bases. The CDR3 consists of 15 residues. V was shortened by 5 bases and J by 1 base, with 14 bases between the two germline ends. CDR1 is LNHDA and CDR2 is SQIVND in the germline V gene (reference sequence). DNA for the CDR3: TGTGCCAGTAGTCTCTCAGGGTCGGGGAACACTGAAGCTTTCTTT. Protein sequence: CASSLSGSGNTEAFF. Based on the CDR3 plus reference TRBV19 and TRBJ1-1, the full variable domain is DGGITQSPKYLFRKEGQNVTLSCEQNLNHDAMYWYRQDPGQGLRLIYYSQIVNDFQKGDIAEGYSVSREKKESFPLTVTSAQKNPTAFYLCASSLSGSGNTEAFFGQGTRLTVV.

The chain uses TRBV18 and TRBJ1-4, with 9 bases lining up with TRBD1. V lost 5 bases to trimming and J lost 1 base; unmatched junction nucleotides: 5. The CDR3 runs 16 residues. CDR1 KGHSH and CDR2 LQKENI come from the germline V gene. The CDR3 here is CASSSGQGLTNEKLFF. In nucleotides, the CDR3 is TGTGCCAGCTCATCCGGACAGGGGCTAACTAATGAAAAACTGTTTTTT. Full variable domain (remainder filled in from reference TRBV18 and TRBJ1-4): NAGVMQNPRHLVRRRGQEARLRCSPMKGHSHVYWYRQLPEEGLKFMVYLQKENIIDESGMPKERFSAEFPKEGPSILRIQQVVRGDSAAYFCASSSGQGLTNEKLFFGSGTQLSVL.

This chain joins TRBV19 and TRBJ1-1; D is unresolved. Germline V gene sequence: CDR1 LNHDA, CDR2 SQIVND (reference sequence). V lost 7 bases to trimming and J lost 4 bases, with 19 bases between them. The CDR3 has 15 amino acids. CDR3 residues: CASTPRNPKSTEAFF. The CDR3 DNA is TGTGCCAGTACCCCCCGCAATCCTAAGTCCACTGAAGCTTTCTTT.

CDR3 nucleotides: TGTGCCAGCAGTTACTCGAGGGGGAGCCTTAGTGGCTACACCTTC. Translated, it gives CASSYSRGSLSGYTF. J is TRBJ1-2 and V is TRBV6-5, with a possible D match to TRBD1 (6 bases). CDR3 size: 15 residues. Trimming took off 0 bases at V and 7 bases at J, with 15 bases between the two ends. Germline CDR1 reads MNHEY; CDR2 reads SVGAGI.

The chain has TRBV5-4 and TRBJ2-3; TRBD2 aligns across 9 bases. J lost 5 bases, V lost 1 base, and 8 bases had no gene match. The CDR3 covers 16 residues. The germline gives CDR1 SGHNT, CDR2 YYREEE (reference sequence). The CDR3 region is CASSLWPRGGRDTQYF. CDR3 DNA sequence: TGTGCCAGCAGCTTGTGGCCGCGGGGGGGCAGAGATACGCAGTATTTT.

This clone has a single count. This chain's CDR3 is CAWAWTANTEAFF. The CDR3 DNA sequence: TGTGCCTGGGCTTGGACAGCGAACACTGAAGCTTTCTTT. The V call is TRBV30, the J call TRBJ1-1; the D gene is possibly TRBD1 (6 bases). This CDR3 is built from 13 residues. Germline assignment: CDR1 GTSNPN and CDR2 SVGIG (reference sequence). Between the trimmed V and J ends, which lost 5 bases and 1 base, there was a span of 11 bases. Supplemented by reference TRBV30 and TRBJ1-1, the full variable domain reads SQTIHQWPATLVQPVGSPLSLECTVEGTSNPNLYWYRQAAGRGLQLLFYSVGIGQISSEVPQNLSASRPQDRQFILSSKKLLLSDSGFYLCAWAWTANTEAFFGQGTRLTVV.

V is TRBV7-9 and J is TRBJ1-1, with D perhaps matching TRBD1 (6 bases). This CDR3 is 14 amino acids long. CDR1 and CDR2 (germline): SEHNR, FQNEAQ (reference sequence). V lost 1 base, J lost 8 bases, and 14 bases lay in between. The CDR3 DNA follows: TGTGCCAGCAGCTTAGATTATTTCGGGACAGAAGCTTTCTTT. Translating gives CASSLDYFGTEAFF.

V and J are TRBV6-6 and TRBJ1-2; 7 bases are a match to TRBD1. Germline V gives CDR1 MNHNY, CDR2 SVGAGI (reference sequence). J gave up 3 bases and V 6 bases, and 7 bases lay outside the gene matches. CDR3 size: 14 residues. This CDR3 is CASRGQLDDYGYTF. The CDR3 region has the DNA TGTGCCAGCAGGGGACAGTTGGATGACTATGGCTACACCTTC.